These T cell receptor beta chains were read from a single sample in a study of technical replicates of blood from several donors. The assay was immunoSEQ multiplex PCR, and TCRdb's table has in-frame clones only and misses some. The sample consists of 60,000 to 70,000 clones, roughly 98% of them appearing once. Input material: T cells isolated from PBMCs. Receptors originate from a human donor in good health. CDR3s include the opening cysteine and the closing phenylalanine or tryptophan. The order of the fields is J gene, V gene, CDR3 protein.

>TRBJ2-2|TRBV7-6
CASSFVQPGGELFF
>TRBJ1-1|TRBV6-1
CASRLGQMNTEAFF
>TRBJ1-1|TRBV25-1
CASRRQGLKTEAFF
>TRBJ2-3|TRBV7-2
CASSLGQSTDTQYF
>TRBJ2-7|TRBV5-1
CASGYGTGSYEQYF
>TRBJ1-3|TRBV29-1
CSVVVPASGNTIYF
>TRBJ2-1|TRBV6-1
CASRLDRVSYNEQFF
>TRBJ2-1|TRBV4-1
CASSQGAPNEQFF
>TRBJ2-7|TRBV19
CASSGASGRADYEQYF
>TRBJ2-1|TRBV6-5
CASSYSGQRTNNEQFF
>TRBJ1-4|TRBV6-5
CASTVRVTNEKLFF
>TRBJ2-5|TRBV18
CASSPGDRRNTQYF
>TRBJ1-5|TRBV19
CASSAGQVLFF
>TRBJ1-1|TRBV2
CASRGSWPEPNTEAFF
>TRBJ2-5|TRBV7-9
CASSPEAQYF